The T cell receptor beta chain under discussion was sequenced for a study of CD8 T cells in Susac syndrome. Random-hexamer reverse transcription was applied to 0.5 to 1 ug RNA. It was immunoSEQ multiplex PCR that amplified TCR beta CDR3 across 54 Vbeta and 13 Jbeta. TCRdb re-analysed the immunoSEQ multiplex PCR reads in MiXCR, keeping a single row per CDR3 protein. The repertoire includes 120,000 to 150,000 distinct CDR3 sequences, approximately 95% of them detected once, and 0.075% to 0.09% sits in the top ten. The CDR3 consists of 14 residues. Germline loops: CDR1 MGHDK, CDR2 SYGVNS. Trimming cost V 1 base and J 6 bases; bases outside gene matches: 3.

Sequenced: CD4+ T cells from PBMCs. V is TRBV25-1 and J is TRBJ1-1; 9 bases agree with TRBD1. The source of this sequence is a human donor in good health. The CDR3 nucleotides are TGTGCCAGCAGTGAATGGGACAGGGTAGCTGAAGCTTTCTTT. Its translation is CASSEWDRVAEAFF.